One sample yielded the 28 T cell receptor beta chains listed below, sequenced in a study of shared T cell receptors in the human thymus. TCRdb's table, derived via immunoSEQ multiplex PCR, lists solely in-frame clones and lacks some. The profile shows roughly 560,000 clones, 78% of them singletons. These data also formed part of another study, on human thymus T cells.

Sequences were obtained from thymocytes. These receptors were taken from a boy under three years old with a congenital heart defect.

This clone was recorded a few times. The V call is TRBV2, the J call TRBJ1-5, with D possibly matching TRBD1 (6 bases). Germline lookup yields CDR1 SNHLY and CDR2 FYNNEI. The CDR3 runs to 16 residues. Trimming took off 1 base at V and 2 bases at J, with 12 bases between the two ends. DNA for the CDR3: TGTGCCAGCAGTGAAGGAACAGGGACGCGCAATCAGCCCCAGCATTTT. Translation gives CASSEGTGTRNQPQHF.

The V call is TRBV9, the J call TRBJ1-2; the D is unclear. This CDR3 is 16 amino acids long. V shed 0 bases and J shed 6 bases, with 18 bases lying between them. CDR1 is SGDLS, CDR2 YYNGEE, per germline. CDR3 sequence reads: CASSVVGKGGLDGYTF. The CDR3 nucleotides are TGTGCCAGCAGCGTAGTTGGTAAGGGAGGCCTGGATGGCTACACCTTC. Drawing the rest from reference TRBV9 and TRBJ1-2, the complete variable domain is DSGVTQTPKHLITATGQRVTLRCSPRSGDLSVYWYQQSLDQGLQFLIQYYNGEERAKGNILERFSAQQFPDLHSELNLSSLELGDSALYFCASSVVGKGGLDGYTFGSGTRLTVV.

The chain joins TRBV28 to TRBJ2-1; 7 bases map to TRBD2. Germline values: CDR1 MDHEN, CDR2 SYDVKM. CDR3 length equals 17 residues. Unmatched junction bases numbered 12, after V lost 5 bases and J lost 2 bases. The CDR3 spells CASSPGGGSGAYNEQFF. The CDR3, as DNA: TGTGCCAGCAGTCCTGGGGGGGGGTCGGGAGCCTACAATGAGCAGTTCTTC.

This clone has a single count. The chain links TRBV5-6 to TRBJ1-4; 9 bases fit TRBD1. The ends lost 4 bases at V and 6 bases at J; junction bases unmatched: 7. This CDR3 region has 15 residues. Germline lookup yields CDR1 SGHDT and CDR2 YYEEEE. The CDR3 DNA sequence: TGTGCCAGCAGCGCCGGGACAGGGCCGGATGAAAAACTGTTTTTT. It encodes CASSAGTGPDEKLFF.

The rearrangement links TRBV6-1 to TRBJ2-7; 7 bases line up with TRBD2. CDR1 MNHNS and CDR2 SASEGT come from the germline V gene. CDR3 size: 18 residues. Unmatched junction bases numbered 16, after V lost 0 bases and J lost 5 bases. CDR3 nucleotides: TGTGCCAGCAGTGAAGCGGGGGAGGGCGAGGACGGATTAGACGAGCAGTACTTC. This translates into CASSEAGEGEDGLDEQYF.

The J gene is TRBJ2-3, the V gene TRBV19, with a tentative D call TRBD2 (5 bases). Germline-derived CDR1 and CDR2 are LNHDA and SQIVND (reference sequence). V dropped 3 bases and J dropped 0 bases, with 10 bases sitting between them. CDR3 length equals 15 residues. CDR3 in amino acids: CASSILGSSTDTQYF. DNA of the CDR3: TGTGCCAGTAGTATTCTGGGGAGTAGCACAGATACGCAGTATTTT. The full variable domain, in which reference TRBV19 and TRBJ2-3 provide the parts outside the CDR3, is DGGITQSPKYLFRKEGQNVTLSCEQNLNHDAMYWYRQDPGQGLRLIYYSQIVNDFQKGDIAEGYSVSREKKESFPLTVTSAQKNPTAFYLCASSILGSSTDTQYFGPGTRLTVL.

The CDR3 coding sequence is TGTGCCAGCAGTACTGGGACAGGGAGAGGGGCCAATGAGCAGTTCTTC. Translated, it gives CASSTGTGRGANEQFF. The genes are TRBV28 and TRBJ2-1, with 9 bases fitting TRBD1. Per the germline V gene, CDR1 is MDHEN and CDR2 is SYDVKM. The CDR3 runs to 16 residues. V was clipped by 5 bases and J by 6 bases; unmatched bases: 11. Variable domain in full (rest from reference TRBV28 and TRBJ2-1): DVKVTQSSRYLVKRTGEKVFLECVQDMDHENMFWYRQDPGLGLRLIYFSYDVKMKEKGDIPEGYSVSREKKERFSLILESASTNQTSMYLCASSTGTGRGANEQFFGPGTRLTVL.

This sequence joins TRBV27 and TRBJ2-6, with TRBD2 identical over 7 bases. Trimming took 5 bases from V and 0 from J; bases not matched to a gene: 13. CDR3 length equals 19 residues. CDR1 is MNHEY, CDR2 SMNVEV, per germline (reference sequence). The CDR3 DNA reads TGTGCCAGCAGTCCCACCTTGGGGGGGATCTACTCTGGGGCCAACGTCCTGACTTTC. Amino acid sequence: CASSPTLGGIYSGANVLTF.

The chain links TRBV6-6 to TRBJ1-5, with D possibly being TRBD1 (5 bases). Germline assignment: CDR1 MNHNY and CDR2 SVGAGI (reference sequence). This CDR3 comprises 13 residues. Trimming cost V 6 bases and J 3 bases, with 9 bases left between them. CDR3 in DNA: TGTGCCAGCAGCGACAGAATCAATCAGCCCCAGCATTTT. Residues: CASSDRINQPQHF.

The chain joins TRBV15 to TRBJ2-1; 8 nucleotides line up with TRBD2. Germline values: CDR1 LNHNV, CDR2 YYDKDF (reference sequence). The CDR3 totals 17 residues. The ends lost 0 bases at V and 3 bases at J; junction bases unmatched: 7. CDR3 sequence reads: CATSRDGIGTSYNEQFF. The CDR3 DNA follows: TGTGCCACCAGCAGAGATGGGATCGGGACTAGCTACAATGAGCAGTTCTTC.

Only a few counts were recorded for this clone. V usage is TRBV29-1 and J usage is TRBJ1-2, with TRBD1 as a possible D gene (5 bases). Trimming shortened V by 8 bases and J by 5 bases, and 12 bases separated the two germline ends. CDR1 is SQVTM, CDR2 ANQGSEA, per germline. The CDR3 is 11 amino acids. The CDR3 loop is CSSQGVYGYTF. CDR3 coding DNA: TGCAGCAGCCAAGGGGTTTATGGCTACACCTTC.

This rearrangement joins TRBV27 to TRBJ2-3; 10 positions agree with TRBD2. J gave up 3 bases and V 3 bases, and 18 bases lay outside the gene matches. The CDR3 sequence is 20 residues long. Per germline, CDR1 MNHEY and CDR2 SMNVEV (reference sequence). This CDR3 reads CASSLLPRLAGGPGTDTQYF. The CDR3 nucleotides are TGTGCCAGCAGTTTGTTACCCCGGTTAGCGGGAGGACCCGGGACAGATACGCAGTATTTT.

This clone was observed once. V is TRBV29-1 and J is TRBJ1-2; D is perhaps TRBD1 (5 bases). Germline CDR1 and CDR2: SQVTM and ANQGSEA. Trimming took 2 bases from V and 4 from J, leaving 14 bases between them. This CDR3 is 14 amino acids long. CDR3 loop: CSVERGGLTYGYTF. DNA for the CDR3: TGCAGCGTTGAAAGGGGAGGCCTCACCTATGGCTACACCTTC.

The chain joins TRBV27 to TRBJ2-7, with D possibly being TRBD1 (5 bases). This CDR3 comprises 15 residues. Trimming removed 0 bases at V and 3 bases at J, with 12 bases between. Germline CDR1 and CDR2: MNHEY and SMNVEV (reference sequence). CDR3 sequence: CASSLSKTVLYEQYF. For the CDR3, the DNA is TGTGCCAGCAGTTTATCGAAGACAGTTCTCTACGAGCAGTACTTC.

The chain is built from TRBV4-2 and TRBJ2-1, with TRBD2 identical over 12 bases. The junction had 11 bases not matched to a gene; V was cut back by 4 bases and J by 10 bases. Germline V gene sequence: CDR1 LGHNA, CDR2 YNFKEQ. The length of the CDR3 is 16 residues. The CDR3 loop is CASSRQTSGRRSEQFF. CDR3 nucleotide sequence: TGTGCCAGCAGCCGACAGACTAGCGGGAGAAGGAGCGAGCAGTTCTTC.

This rearrangement joins TRBV27 to TRBJ1-5; maybe TRBD1 (5 bases). The germline gives CDR1 MNHEY, CDR2 SMNVEV (reference sequence). The CDR3 covers 13 residues. Trimming pared 6 bases from V and 7 bases from J, leaving 13 bases between. The DNA of the CDR3 is TGTGCCAGCAGCCCCGACAGAGGCCAGCCCCAGCATTTT. It yields the protein CASSPDRGQPQHF.

This chain joins TRBV27 and TRBJ2-1, with D possibly TRBD2 on 5 matching bases. Germline V gene sequence: CDR1 MNHEY, CDR2 SMNVEV (reference sequence). The CDR3 covers 15 residues. V was pared by 4 bases and J by 0 bases, with 10 bases between. The DNA for the CDR3 is TGTGCCAGCAGTTGGAGCCGGGGCTCCTACAATGAGCAGTTCTTC. It yields the protein CASSWSRGSYNEQFF.

The gene calls are TRBV4-2 and TRBJ2-7, with D possibly TRBD2 on 6 matching bases. The V end lost 1 base, the J end lost 6 bases, and 19 bases lay between the germline ends. This CDR3 spans 16 amino acids. Germline CDR1 reads LGHNA; CDR2 reads YNFKEQ. CDR3: CASSQVLARSRIEQYF. CDR3 sequence (DNA): TGTGCCAGCAGCCAAGTCCTAGCGCGAAGTAGGATCGAGCAGTACTTC.

The chain recombines TRBV10-2 with TRBJ1-3; TRBD1 aligns across 10 bases. V lost 7 bases and J lost 4; bases outside the gene matches: 4. Germline V gene data show CDR1 as WSHSY and CDR2 as SAAADI. The CDR3 totals 14 residues. The CDR3 nucleotides read TGCGCCAGCACTCCGGGACAGGGGGGAAACACCATATATTTT. Translated, it gives CASTPGQGGNTIYF.

The chain recombines TRBV30 with TRBJ2-7; D is perhaps TRBD2 (6 bases). The length of the CDR3 is 13 residues. Trimming removed 2 bases at V and 6 bases at J, with 14 bases between. Germline assignment: CDR1 GTSNPN and CDR2 SVGIG (reference sequence). The CDR3 coding sequence is TGTGCCTGGAGTCGGAGGGCGGGACCCGAGCAGTACTTC. This translates into CAWSRRAGPEQYF.

The chain employs TRBV28 and TRBJ1-1; 8 positions agree with TRBD1. This CDR3 has 12 amino acids. Trimming cost V 11 bases and J 3 bases; bases outside gene matches: 5. Germline V lookup: CDR1 MDHEN, CDR2 SYDVKM. CDR3 amino acids: CAGQGADTEAFF. For the CDR3, the DNA is TGTGCCGGCCAGGGGGCGGACACTGAAGCTTTCTTT.

The chain is built from TRBV27 and TRBJ1-1, with a possible D match to TRBD1 (5 bases). Germline loops: CDR1 MNHEY, CDR2 SMNVEV (reference sequence). The CDR3 consists of 15 residues. Trimming removed 6 bases at V and 4 bases at J, with 18 bases between. CDR3 in DNA: TGTGCCAGCAGAATGCGAAAGGGGATTCGCACTGAAGCTTTCTTT. Amino acid sequence: CASRMRKGIRTEAFF.

This chain joins TRBV11-3 and TRBJ2-1, with no clear D. The ends were cut back, 3 bases at V and 6 bases at J, with 6 bases in the middle. CDR3 length: 12 residues. CDR1 SGHNT and CDR2 YENEEA come from the germline V gene. Here the CDR3 reads CASSLSINEQFF. DNA for the CDR3: TGTGCCAGCAGCTTGTCCATCAATGAGCAGTTCTTC. Supplemented by reference TRBV11-3 and TRBJ2-1, the full variable domain reads EAGVVQSPRYKIIEKKQPVAFWCNPISGHNTLYWYLQNLGQGPELLIRYENEEAVDDSQLPKDRFSAERLKGVDSTLKIQPAELGDSAVYLCASSLSINEQFFGPGTRLTVL.

This sequence joins TRBV15 and TRBJ1-5; the D is unclear. Trimming pared 0 bases from V and 2 bases from J, leaving 8 bases between. The CDR3 extends over 15 amino acids. The germline CDR1 and CDR2 sequences are LNHNV and YYDKDF (reference sequence). The CDR3 loop reads CATSRDFPGNQPQHF. The CDR3 DNA reads TGTGCCACCAGCAGAGATTTCCCGGGCAATCAGCCCCAGCATTTT.

The genes are TRBV28 and TRBJ2-3; possible D gene TRBD2, 5 bases. Germline V gene lookup returns CDR1 MDHEN and CDR2 SYDVKM. Trimming removed 1 base from V and 2 bases from J, with 13 bases in between. The CDR3 totals 16 residues. The CDR3 coding sequence is TGTGCCAGCAGTTTATCTTCCGGGGTGCTCACAGATACGCAGTATTTT. Its translation is CASSLSSGVLTDTQYF.

As concerns this clone: One junction end does not reproduce the germline sequence, and a read error may be involved. The chain joins TRBV4-2 to TRBJ2-7; D remains unclear. The CDR3 is 14 amino acids. Germline V gene sequence: CDR1 LGHNA, CDR2 YNFKEQ. The CDR3: CASSLRAPSHEQYF. The CDR3 coding sequence is TGTGCCAGCAGCCTCCGAGCACCCTCCCACGAGCAGTACTTC.

This chain connects TRBV9 to TRBJ1-1; 8 positions match TRBD1. With V trimmed by 1 base and J by 0 bases, 8 bases remained unmatched. The V gene's germline CDR1 is SGDLS and CDR2 YYNGEE. The CDR3 consists of 17 residues. CDR3 sequence: CASSVQEPGGLNTEAFF. CDR3 DNA: TGTGCCAGCAGCGTACAAGAACCAGGGGGCCTGAACACTGAAGCTTTCTTT.

The gene calls are TRBV4-3 and TRBJ2-6, with TRBD1 as a possible D gene (6 bases). V was shortened by 3 bases and J by 2 bases, with 26 bases between the two germline ends. The CDR3 is 21 amino acids. Germline V CDR1 and CDR2: LGHNA, YSLEER. CDR3 region: CASSQESVRGQGKPGANVLTF. CDR3 nucleotides: TGCGCCAGCAGCCAGGAATCGGTCCGAGGGCAGGGGAAGCCTGGGGCCAACGTCCTGACTTTC.